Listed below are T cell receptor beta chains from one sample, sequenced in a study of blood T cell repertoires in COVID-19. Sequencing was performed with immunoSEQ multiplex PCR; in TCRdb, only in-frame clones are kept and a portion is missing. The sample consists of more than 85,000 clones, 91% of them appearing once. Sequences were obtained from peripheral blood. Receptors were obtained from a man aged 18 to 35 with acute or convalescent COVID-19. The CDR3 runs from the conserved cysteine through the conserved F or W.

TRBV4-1,CASSPGHLNTEAFF
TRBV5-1,CASSSTLASGGSGTQYF
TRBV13,CASSSNIFPGTQYF
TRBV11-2,CASSLDSGDSTEAFF
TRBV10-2,CASSPGQGSYTEAFF
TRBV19,CASMGGARGNEQFF
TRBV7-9,CASSRTGSMTF
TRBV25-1,CASSPSTGGGGYEQYF
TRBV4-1,CASSPRTGGQGPYEQYF
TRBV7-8,CASSLDRATLGSPLHF
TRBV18,CASSPLQGGETQYF
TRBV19,CASTLQGEDEQFF
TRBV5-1,CASSTGQGTDTQYF
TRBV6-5,CATGYRGSGNTIYF
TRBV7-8,CASSLSRFPTGGAPKNIQYF
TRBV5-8,CASSSARAGNSPLHF
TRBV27,CASSPTTIGQLSNQPQHF
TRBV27,CASSLQPGLAGGNTGELFF
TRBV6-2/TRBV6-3,CASSSGGAPTF
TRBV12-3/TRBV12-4,CASSLGVRRGYTF
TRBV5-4,CASSTPAGGPTETQYF
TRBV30,CAWRAKVGGHQPQHF
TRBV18,CASSPQASGLNEQFF
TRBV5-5,CASSLRHISGDPAYEQYF
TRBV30,CAWSTITPSTIYF
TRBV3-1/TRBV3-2,CASSQDNGLLNEQFF
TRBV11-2,CASSLEFNEQYF
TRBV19,CASSRDRGLGNYGYTF
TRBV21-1,CASSPTGVEDTQYF
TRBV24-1,CATSASGRATARNEQFF
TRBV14,CASSLQYNSPLHF
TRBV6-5,CASRNGRENTEAFF
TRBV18,CASSEGTGNTEAFF
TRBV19,CASSFSGGAPGELFF
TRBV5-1,CASSRTELSGANVLTF
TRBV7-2,CASSLGAPDSNQPQHF
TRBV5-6,CASSSELQGSEKLFF